These T cell receptor beta chains were read from a single sample in a study of spatial heterogeneity in lung cancer. In TCRdb, the 5' RACE reads were re-called with MiXCR into one record per CDR3 protein. Among around 4,300 distinct CDR3 sequences listed, 8.5% to 9% were seen once. Sequenced here: lung tumor tissue, sampled at surgery. These TCRs come from a male donor with early-stage non-small cell lung cancer. Each CDR3 is given with its conserved first and last residue. D genes are given only for firm matches. The size of a clone is reported for some rows only, either as once, few or many, or as a class for expanded clones.

d_call,clone_size,j_call,v_call,cdr3_aa,cdr3_nt
.,medium-sized,TRBJ1-2,TRBV5-5,CASSLDAILGYGYTF,TGTGCCAGCAGCTTAGACGCAATTTTGGGCTATGGCTACACCTTC
.,few,TRBJ1-2,TRBV20-1,CSATGSYGYTF,TGCAGTGCTACAGGGAGCTATGGCTACACCTTC
TRBD2,medium-sized,TRBJ2-2,TRBV3-1,CASSQAAGGPTGELFF,TGTGCCAGCAGCCAAGCAGCGGGAGGGCCCACCGGGGAGCTGTTTTTT
TRBD1,few,TRBJ1-1,TRBV5-1,CASSSTGSTEAFF,TGCGCCAGCAGCTCGACAGGGAGCACTGAAGCTTTCTTT
.,many,TRBJ1-1,TRBV12-3/TRBV12-4,CASSPTWNTEAFF,TGTGCCAGCAGTCCGACCTGGAACACTGAAGCTTTCTTT
.,medium-sized,TRBJ2-3,TRBV27,CATRAYDTQYF,TGTGCCACCAGGGCCTACGATACGCAGTATTTT
.,many,TRBJ1-5,TRBV12-5,CASGLDTYHQPQHF,TGTGCTAGTGGTTTGGATACATATCATCAGCCCCAGCATTTT
.,few,TRBJ2-6,TRBV9,CASSPPGTEGANVLTF,TGTGCCAGCAGCCCCCCGGGGACCGAGGGGGCCAACGTCCTGACTTTC
.,medium-sized,TRBJ1-2,TRBV6-6,CASSYQDFSGYTF,TGTGCCAGCAGTTACCAGGACTTTAGCGGCTACACCTTC
.,.,TRBJ2-6,TRBV19,CASEGGAGGANVLTF,TGTGCCAGCGAGGGGGGCGCCGGTGGGGCCAACGTCCTGACTTTC
.,medium-sized,TRBJ1-2,TRBV6-1,CASKEGFNYGYTF,TGTGCCAGCAAGGAGGGCTTTAACTATGGCTACACCTTC
.,few,TRBJ2-3,TRBV4-2,CASSQDRGADTQYF,TGTGCCAGCAGCCAAGACAGGGGGGCAGATACGCAGTATTTT
.,medium-sized,TRBJ1-2,TRBV27,CASSLSRGGLNGYTF,TGTGCCAGCAGTTTAAGTCGAGGGGGTCTAAATGGCTACACCTTC
.,many,TRBJ2-5,TRBV5-1,CASSSWGANQETQYF,TGCGCCAGCAGTTCATGGGGGGCGAATCAAGAGACCCAGTACTTC
.,medium-sized,TRBJ2-1,TRBV3-1,CASSPRGVYEQFF,TGTGCCAGCAGCCCCAGGGGCGTATATGAGCAGTTCTTC
.,medium-sized,TRBJ1-1,TRBV4-1,CASSRDPTGTKVTEAFF,TGCGCCAGCAGCCGGGACCCTACCGGGACCAAGGTGACTGAAGCTTTCTTT
.,medium-sized,TRBJ2-2,TRBV20-1,CSARRASSNTGELFF,TGCAGTGCTAGAAGAGCGTCATCGAACACCGGGGAGCTGTTTTTT
.,many,TRBJ1-4,TRBV7-8,CASSPAGGLGEKLFF,TGTGCCAGCAGCCCGGCGGGCGGGTTAGGTGAAAAACTGTTTTTT
.,medium-sized,TRBJ2-1,TRBV7-2,CASSYTRNGEQFF,TGTGCCAGCAGCTACACTAGGAACGGTGAGCAGTTCTTC
.,medium-sized,TRBJ1-5,TRBV7-9,CASSLGAGPNQPQHF,TGTGCCAGCAGCTTAGGGGCAGGGCCAAATCAGCCCCAGCATTTT
TRBD2,large,TRBJ2-1,TRBV7-9,CATAGTSGRTKGLNEQFF,TGTGCCACCGCCGGGACTAGCGGGAGAACCAAGGGCCTCAATGAGCAGTTCTTC
.,medium-sized,TRBJ1-1,TRBV5-1,CASSFGTATRGTEAFF,TGCGCCAGCAGCTTTGGGACTGCCACCCGAGGGACTGAAGCTTTCTTT
.,medium-sized,TRBJ1-5,TRBV21-1,CASSTNCPSTGNNQPQHF,TGTGCCAGCAGCACCAATTGCCCCTCAACAGGGAATAATCAGCCCCAGCATTTT
.,.,TRBJ2-5,TRBV9,CASTEGLMYQETQYF,TGTGCCAGCACCGAGGGGTTGATGTACCAAGAGACCCAGTACTTC
TRBD1,.,TRBJ2-7,TRBV6-6,CASSYSAGRGLAYEQYF,TGTGCCAGCAGTTACTCGGCGGGCAGGGGGCTAGCCTACGAGCAGTACTTC
TRBD2,medium-sized,TRBJ2-1,TRBV20-1,CSMTGTSGRGEQFF,TGCAGCATGACCGGGACTAGCGGGAGAGGTGAGCAGTTCTTC
.,medium-sized,TRBJ1-5,TRBV12-3/TRBV12-4,CASSLWAFPSNQPQHF,TGTGCCAGCAGTCTCTGGGCATTTCCCAGCAATCAGCCCCAGCATTTT